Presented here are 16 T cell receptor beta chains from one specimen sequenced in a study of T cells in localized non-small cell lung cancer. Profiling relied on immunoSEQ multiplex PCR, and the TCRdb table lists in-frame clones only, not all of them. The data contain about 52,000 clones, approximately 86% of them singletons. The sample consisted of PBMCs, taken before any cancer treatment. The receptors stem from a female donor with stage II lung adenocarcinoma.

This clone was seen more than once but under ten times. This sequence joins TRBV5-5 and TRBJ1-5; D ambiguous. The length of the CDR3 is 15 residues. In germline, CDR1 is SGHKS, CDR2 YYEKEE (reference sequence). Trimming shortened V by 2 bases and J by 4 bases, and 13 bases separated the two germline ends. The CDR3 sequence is CASSFVGNPNQPQHF. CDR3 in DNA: TGTGCCAGCAGCTTCGTCGGGAATCCGAATCAGCCCCAGCATTTT. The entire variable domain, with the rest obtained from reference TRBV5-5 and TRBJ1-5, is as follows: DAGVTQSPTHLIKTRGQQVTLRCSPISGHKSVSWYQQVLGQGPQFIFQYYEKEERGRGNFPDRFSARQFPNYSSELNVNALLLGDSALYLCASSFVGNPNQPQHFGDGTRLSIL.

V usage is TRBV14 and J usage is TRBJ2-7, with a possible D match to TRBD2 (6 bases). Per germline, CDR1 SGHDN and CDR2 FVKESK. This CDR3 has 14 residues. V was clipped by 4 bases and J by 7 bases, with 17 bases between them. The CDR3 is CASSPNRGTGEQYF. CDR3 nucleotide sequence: TGTGCCAGCAGCCCAAACCGGGGGACGGGGGAGCAGTACTTC.

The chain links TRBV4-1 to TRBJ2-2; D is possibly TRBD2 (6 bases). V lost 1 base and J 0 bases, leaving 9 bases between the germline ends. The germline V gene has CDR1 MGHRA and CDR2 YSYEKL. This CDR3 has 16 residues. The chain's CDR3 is CASSQGPSANTGELFF. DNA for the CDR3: TGCGCCAGCAGCCAAGGTCCTAGCGCGAACACCGGGGAGCTGTTTTTT.

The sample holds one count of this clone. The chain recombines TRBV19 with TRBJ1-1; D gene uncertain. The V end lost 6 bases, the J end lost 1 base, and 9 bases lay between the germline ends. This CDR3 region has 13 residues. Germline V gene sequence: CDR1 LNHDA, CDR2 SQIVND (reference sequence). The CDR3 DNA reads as TGTGCCAGTAGCTCAACAAAGAACACTGAAGCTTTCTTT. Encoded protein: CASSSTKNTEAFF.

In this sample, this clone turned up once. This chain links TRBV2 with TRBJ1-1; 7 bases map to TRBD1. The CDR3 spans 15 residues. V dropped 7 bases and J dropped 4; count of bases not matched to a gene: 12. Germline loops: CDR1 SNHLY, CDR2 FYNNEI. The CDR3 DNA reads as TGTGCCAGCACCTCTGGGGACAGTACCCGCACTGAAGCTTTCTTT. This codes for CASTSGDSTRTEAFF.

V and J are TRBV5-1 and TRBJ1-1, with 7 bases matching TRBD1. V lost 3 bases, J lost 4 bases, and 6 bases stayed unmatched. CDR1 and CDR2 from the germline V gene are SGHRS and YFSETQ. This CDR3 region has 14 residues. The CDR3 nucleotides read TGCGCCAGCAGCTGGAACAGGGGAATCACTGAAGCTTTCTTT. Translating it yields CASSWNRGITEAFF.

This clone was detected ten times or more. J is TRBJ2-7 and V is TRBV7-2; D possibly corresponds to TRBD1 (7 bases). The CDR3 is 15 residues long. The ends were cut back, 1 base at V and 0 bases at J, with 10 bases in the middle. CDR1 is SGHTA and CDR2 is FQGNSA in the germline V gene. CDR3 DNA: TGTGCCAGCAGCTTAGGGAGGGACAGCTCCTACGAGCAGTACTTC. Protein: CASSLGRDSSYEQYF.

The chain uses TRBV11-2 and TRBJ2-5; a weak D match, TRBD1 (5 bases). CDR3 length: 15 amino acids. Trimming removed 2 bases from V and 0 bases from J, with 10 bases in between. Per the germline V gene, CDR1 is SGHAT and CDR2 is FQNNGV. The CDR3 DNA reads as TGTGCCAGCAGCTTAATAAAGGGGAACCAAGAGACCCAGTACTTC. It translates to CASSLIKGNQETQYF.

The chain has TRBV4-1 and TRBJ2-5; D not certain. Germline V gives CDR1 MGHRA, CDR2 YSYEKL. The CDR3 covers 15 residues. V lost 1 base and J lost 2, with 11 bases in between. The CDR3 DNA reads TGCGCCAGCAGCCAAGGTTCAGGTTCGCAAGAGACCCAGTACTTC. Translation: CASSQGSGSQETQYF.

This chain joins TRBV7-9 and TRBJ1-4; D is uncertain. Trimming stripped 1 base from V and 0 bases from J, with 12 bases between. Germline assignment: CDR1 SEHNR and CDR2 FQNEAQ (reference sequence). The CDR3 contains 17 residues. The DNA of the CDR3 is TGTGCCAGCAGCTTAGAGGCTTTCCCTTCAACTAATGAAAAACTGTTTTTT. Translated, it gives CASSLEAFPSTNEKLFF.

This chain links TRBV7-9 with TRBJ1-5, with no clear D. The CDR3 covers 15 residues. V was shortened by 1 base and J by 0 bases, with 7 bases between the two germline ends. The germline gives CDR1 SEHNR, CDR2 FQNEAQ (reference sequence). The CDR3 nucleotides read TGTGCCAGCAGCTTAGGGGCTGATAGCAATCAGCCCCAGCATTTT. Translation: CASSLGADSNQPQHF.

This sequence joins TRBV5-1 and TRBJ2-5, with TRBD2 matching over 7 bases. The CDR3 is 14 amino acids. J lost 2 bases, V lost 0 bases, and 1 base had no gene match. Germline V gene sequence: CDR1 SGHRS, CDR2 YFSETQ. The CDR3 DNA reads TGCGCCAGCAGCTTGGCCGGGGGGCAAGAGACCCAGTACTTC. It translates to CASSLAGGQETQYF. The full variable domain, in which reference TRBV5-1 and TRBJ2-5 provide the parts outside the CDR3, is KAGVTQTPRYLIKTRGQQVTLSCSPISGHRSVSWYQQTPGQGLQFLFEYFSETQRNKGNFPGRFSGRQFSNSRSEMNVSTLELGDSALYLCASSLAGGQETQYFGPGTRLLVL.

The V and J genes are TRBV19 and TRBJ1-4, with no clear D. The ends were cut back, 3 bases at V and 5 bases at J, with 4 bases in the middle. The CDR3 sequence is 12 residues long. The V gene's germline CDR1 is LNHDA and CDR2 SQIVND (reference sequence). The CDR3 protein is CASSILNEKLFF. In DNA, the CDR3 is TGTGCCAGTAGTATCTTGAATGAAAAACTGTTTTTT.

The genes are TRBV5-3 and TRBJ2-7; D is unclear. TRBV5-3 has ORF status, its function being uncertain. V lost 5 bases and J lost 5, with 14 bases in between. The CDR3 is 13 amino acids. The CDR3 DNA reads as TGTGCCAGAAGATTGCGACCGACCCACGAGCAGTACTTC. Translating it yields CARRLRPTHEQYF.

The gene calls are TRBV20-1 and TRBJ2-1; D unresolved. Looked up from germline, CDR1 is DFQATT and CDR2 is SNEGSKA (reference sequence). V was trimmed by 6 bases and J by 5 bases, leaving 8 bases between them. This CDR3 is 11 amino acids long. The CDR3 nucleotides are TGCAGTGCCATCCCGGACAATGAGCAGTTCTTC. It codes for CSAIPDNEQFF.

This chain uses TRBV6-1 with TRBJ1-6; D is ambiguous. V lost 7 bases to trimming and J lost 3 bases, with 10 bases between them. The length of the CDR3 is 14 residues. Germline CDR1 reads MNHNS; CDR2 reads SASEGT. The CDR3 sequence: CASMSGLYNSPLHF. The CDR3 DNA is TGTGCCAGCATGTCCGGACTCTATAATTCACCCCTCCACTTT.